The next 7 T cell receptor beta chains were all read from a single sample in a study of TIL therapy for anti-PD-1-resistant metastatic lung cancer. Described time point: pre-treatment sample, taken before nivolumab and TIL therapy. Most excised metastases sampled were pleural nodules or supraclavicular lymph nodes. The libraries were made with immunoSEQ v3. The protocol was immunoSEQ multiplex PCR, while the TCRdb copy is restricted to in-frame clones and leaves out a portion. The data contain about 50,000 clones, over 65% of them singletons. This material consisted of tumor tissue, taken at baseline. These receptors came from a person aged 25 to 85 with non-small cell lung cancer.

CDR3 protein: CASNNGRSNEQFF. CDR3 DNA: TGTGCCAGTAACAACGGGAGGAGCAATGAGCAGTTCTTC. The chain recombines TRBV19 with TRBJ2-1; 7 bases are shared with TRBD2. Per germline, CDR1 LNHDA and CDR2 SQIVND (reference sequence). There are 13 residues in the CDR3. V was pared by 7 bases and J by 6 bases, with 6 bases of the junction left unmatched.

The chain uses TRBV7-2 and TRBJ2-1; 12 nucleotides line up with TRBD1. In germline, CDR1 is SGHTA, CDR2 FQGNSA. Trimming took 4 bases from V and 8 from J; bases not matched to a gene: 6. The CDR3 has 15 amino acids. This CDR3 reads CASSYRGTGGDEQFF. The CDR3 DNA reads TGTGCCAGCAGCTATAGGGGGACAGGGGGCGATGAGCAGTTCTTC.

The V and J genes are TRBV10-3 and TRBJ1-2, with TRBD1 as a possible D gene (5 bases). Germline values: CDR1 ENHRY, CDR2 SYGVKD. This CDR3 contains 14 residues. V lost 4 bases and J 4 bases, leaving 13 bases between the germline ends. Here the CDR3 reads CAISGSGGGYGYTF. In nucleotides, the CDR3 is TGTGCCATCAGTGGCTCGGGGGGGGGCTATGGCTACACCTTC.

The chain uses TRBV25-1 and TRBJ1-6, with D tentatively TRBD1 (6 bases). Per germline, CDR1 MGHDK and CDR2 SYGVNS. V shed 6 bases and J shed 8 bases, with 11 bases lying between them. This CDR3 comprises 13 residues. The CDR3 nucleotides read TGTGCCAGCAGACAGGGAATGCATTCACCCCTCCACTTT. Translation gives CASRQGMHSPLHF.

This chain connects TRBV19 to TRBJ2-1; 10 nucleotides line up with TRBD2. The CDR3 runs to 13 residues. Germline assignment: CDR1 LNHDA and CDR2 SQIVND (reference sequence). With V trimmed by 8 bases and J by 8 bases, 6 bases remained unmatched. The CDR3: CASRTSGSDEQFF. CDR3 nucleotides: TGTGCCAGTCGGACTAGCGGCTCCGATGAGCAGTTCTTC.

This chain links TRBV9 with TRBJ2-1, with TRBD2 matching 11 bases. Germline V gene lookup returns CDR1 SGDLS and CDR2 YYNGEE. The V and J ends lost 2 bases and 8 bases, in that order; junction bases with no gene match: 6. The CDR3 is 15 residues long. The CDR3 DNA reads as TGTGCCAGCAGCGTTCGACTAGCGGGAATTGATGAGCAGTTCTTC. Its translation is CASSVRLAGIDEQFF.

This clone was seen at least ten times. V and J are TRBV19 and TRBJ2-7; TRBD1 might be the D (5 bases). Germline-derived CDR1 and CDR2 are LNHDA and SQIVND (reference sequence). The V and J ends lost 6 bases and 1 base respectively, with 13 bases between them. The CDR3 covers 14 residues. CDR3 coding DNA: TGTGCCAGTAGCGCCGACAGTTGGTCCTACGAGCAGTACTTC. This translates into CASSADSWSYEQYF.